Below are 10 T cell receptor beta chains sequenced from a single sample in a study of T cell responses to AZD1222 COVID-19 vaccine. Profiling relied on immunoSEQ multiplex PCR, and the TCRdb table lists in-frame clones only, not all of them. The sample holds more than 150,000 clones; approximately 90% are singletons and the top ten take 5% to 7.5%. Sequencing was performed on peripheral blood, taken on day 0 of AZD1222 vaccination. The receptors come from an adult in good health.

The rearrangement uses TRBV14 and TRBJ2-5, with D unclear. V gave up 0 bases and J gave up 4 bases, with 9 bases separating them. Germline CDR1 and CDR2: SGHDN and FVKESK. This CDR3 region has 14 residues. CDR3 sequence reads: CASSQETRVETQYF. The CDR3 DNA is TGTGCCAGCAGCCAAGAAACGAGAGTAGAGACCCAGTACTTC.

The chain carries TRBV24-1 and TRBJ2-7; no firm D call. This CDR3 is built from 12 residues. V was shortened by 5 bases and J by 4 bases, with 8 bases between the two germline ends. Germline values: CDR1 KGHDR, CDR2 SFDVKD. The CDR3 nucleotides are TGTGCCACCAGTGGAGCTAGTTACGAGCAGTACTTC. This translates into CATSGASYEQYF.

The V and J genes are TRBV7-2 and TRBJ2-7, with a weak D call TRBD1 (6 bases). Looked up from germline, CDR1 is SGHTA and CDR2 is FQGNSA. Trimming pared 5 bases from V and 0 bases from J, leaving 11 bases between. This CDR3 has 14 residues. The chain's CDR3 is CASSTGTGSYEQYF. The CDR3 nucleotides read TGTGCCAGCAGCACAGGGACGGGCTCCTACGAGCAGTACTTC. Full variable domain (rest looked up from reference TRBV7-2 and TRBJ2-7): GAGVSQSPSNKVTEKGKDVELRCDPISGHTALYWYRQSLGQGLEFLIYFQGNSAPDKSGLPSDRFSAERTGGSVSTLTIQRTQQEDSAVYLCASSTGTGSYEQYFGPGTRLTVT.

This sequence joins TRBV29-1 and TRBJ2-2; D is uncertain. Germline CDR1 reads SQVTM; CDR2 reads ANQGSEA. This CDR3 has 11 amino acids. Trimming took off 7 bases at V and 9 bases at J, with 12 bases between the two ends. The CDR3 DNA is TGCAGCGCAGAGCGCGAGAGGGAGCTGTTTTTT. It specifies CSAERERELFF.

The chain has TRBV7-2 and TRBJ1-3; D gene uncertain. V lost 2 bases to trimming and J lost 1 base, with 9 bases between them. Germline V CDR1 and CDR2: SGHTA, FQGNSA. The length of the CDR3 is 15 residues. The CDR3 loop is CASSLTAGSGNTIYF. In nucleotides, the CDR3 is TGTGCCAGCAGCTTAACGGCGGGATCTGGAAACACCATATATTTT.

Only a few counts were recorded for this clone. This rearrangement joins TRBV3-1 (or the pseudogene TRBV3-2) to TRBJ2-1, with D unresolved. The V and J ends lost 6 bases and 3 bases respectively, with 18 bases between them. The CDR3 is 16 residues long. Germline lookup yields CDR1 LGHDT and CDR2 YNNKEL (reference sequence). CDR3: CASSRASFGRYNEQFF. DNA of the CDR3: TGTGCCAGCAGTCGTGCGAGTTTCGGACGCTACAATGAGCAGTTCTTC.

The CDR3 is CATSHGLEETQYF. Here the CDR3 DNA reads TGTGCCACCAGCCACGGACTGGAAGAGACCCAGTACTTC. V usage is TRBV15 and J usage is TRBJ2-5, with D possibly being TRBD2 (5 bases). The ends were cut back, 5 bases at V and 3 bases at J, with 10 bases in the middle. This CDR3 has 13 amino acids. The germline V gene has CDR1 LNHNV and CDR2 YYDKDF (reference sequence).

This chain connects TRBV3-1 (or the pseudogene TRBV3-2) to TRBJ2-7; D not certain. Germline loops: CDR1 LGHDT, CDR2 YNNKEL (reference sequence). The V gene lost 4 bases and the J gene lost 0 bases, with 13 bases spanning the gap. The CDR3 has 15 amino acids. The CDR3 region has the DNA TGTGCCAGCAGCCGTCCGGGTTCAAGCTCCTACGAGCAGTACTTC. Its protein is CASSRPGSSSYEQYF.

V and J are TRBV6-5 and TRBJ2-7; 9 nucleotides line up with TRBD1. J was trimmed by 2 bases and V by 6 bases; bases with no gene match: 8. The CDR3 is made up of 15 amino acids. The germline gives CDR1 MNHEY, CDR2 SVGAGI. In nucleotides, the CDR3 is TGTGCCAGCAGCCCATTTACAGGGGGCCCCTACGAGCAGTACTTC. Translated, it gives CASSPFTGGPYEQYF.

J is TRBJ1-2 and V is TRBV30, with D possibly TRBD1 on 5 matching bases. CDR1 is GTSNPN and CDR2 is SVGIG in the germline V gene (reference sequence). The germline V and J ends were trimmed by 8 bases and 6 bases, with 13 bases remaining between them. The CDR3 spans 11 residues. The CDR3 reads CAHQGSHGYTF. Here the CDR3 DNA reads TGTGCCCACCAGGGATCCCATGGCTACACCTTC.